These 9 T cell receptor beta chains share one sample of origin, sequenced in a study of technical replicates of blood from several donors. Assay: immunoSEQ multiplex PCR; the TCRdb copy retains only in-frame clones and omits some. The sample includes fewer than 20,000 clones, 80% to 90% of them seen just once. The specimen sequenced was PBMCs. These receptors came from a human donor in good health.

CDR3 DNA sequence: TGTGCCAGCAGTGAGCAGGGTGGGTACGAGCAGTACTTC. Amino acid sequence: CASSEQGGYEQYF. The chain links TRBV6-1 to TRBJ2-7; maybe TRBD1 (5 bases). The CDR3 length is 13 residues. Trimming took off 3 bases at V and 4 bases at J, with 10 bases between the two ends. Per germline, CDR1 MNHNS and CDR2 SASEGT.

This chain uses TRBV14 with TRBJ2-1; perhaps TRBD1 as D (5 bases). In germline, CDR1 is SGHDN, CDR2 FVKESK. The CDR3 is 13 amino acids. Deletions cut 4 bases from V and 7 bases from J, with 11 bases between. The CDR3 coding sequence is TGTGCCAGCAGCCCCCCAGGGTGGAATGAGCAGTTCTTC. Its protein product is CASSPPGWNEQFF.

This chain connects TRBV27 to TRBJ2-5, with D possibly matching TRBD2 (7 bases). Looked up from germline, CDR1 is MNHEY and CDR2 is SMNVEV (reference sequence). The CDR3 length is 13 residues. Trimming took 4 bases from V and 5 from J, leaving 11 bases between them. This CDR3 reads CASSSGGLETQYF. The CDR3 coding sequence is TGTGCCAGCAGTTCCGGGGGGCTGGAGACCCAGTACTTC.

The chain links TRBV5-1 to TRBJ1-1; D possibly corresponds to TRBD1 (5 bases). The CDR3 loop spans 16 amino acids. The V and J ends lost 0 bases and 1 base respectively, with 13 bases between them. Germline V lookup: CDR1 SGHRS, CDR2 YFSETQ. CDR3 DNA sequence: TGCGCCAGCAGCTTGGTACATGGGGGGAGGAACACTGAAGCTTTCTTT. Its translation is CASSLVHGGRNTEAFF.

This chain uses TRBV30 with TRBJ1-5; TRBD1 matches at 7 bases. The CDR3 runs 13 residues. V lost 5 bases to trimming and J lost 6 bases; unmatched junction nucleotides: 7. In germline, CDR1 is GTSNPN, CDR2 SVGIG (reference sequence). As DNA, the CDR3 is TGTGCCTGGGACCGAGGGGGCGGTCAGCCCCAGCATTTT. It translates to CAWDRGGGQPQHF.

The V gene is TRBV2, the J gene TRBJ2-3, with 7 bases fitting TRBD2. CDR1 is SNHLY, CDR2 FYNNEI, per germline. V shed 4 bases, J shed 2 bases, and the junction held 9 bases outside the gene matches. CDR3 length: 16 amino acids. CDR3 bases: TGTGCCAGCAGTGGTACTAGCGCGTCTATCACAGATACGCAGTATTTT. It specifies CASSGTSASITDTQYF.

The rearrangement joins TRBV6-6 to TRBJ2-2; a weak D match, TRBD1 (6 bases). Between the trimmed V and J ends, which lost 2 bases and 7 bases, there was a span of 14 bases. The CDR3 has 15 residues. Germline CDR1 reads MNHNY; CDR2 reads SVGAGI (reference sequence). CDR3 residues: CASSYLGTKSGELFF. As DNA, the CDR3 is TGTGCCAGCAGTTACCTCGGGACAAAAAGCGGGGAGCTGTTTTTT.

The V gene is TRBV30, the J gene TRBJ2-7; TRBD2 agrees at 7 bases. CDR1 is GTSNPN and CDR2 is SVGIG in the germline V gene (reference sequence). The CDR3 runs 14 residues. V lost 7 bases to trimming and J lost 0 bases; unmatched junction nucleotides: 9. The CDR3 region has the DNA TGTGCCTCGGTGGGTAGCGGGTCCTCCTACGAGCAGTACTTC. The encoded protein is CASVGSGSSYEQYF.

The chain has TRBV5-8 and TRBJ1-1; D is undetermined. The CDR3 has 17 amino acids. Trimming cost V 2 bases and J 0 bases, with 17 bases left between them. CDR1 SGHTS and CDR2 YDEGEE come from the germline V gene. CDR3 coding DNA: TGTGCCAGCAGCTTATCTACAGTCCAATTTATGAACACTGAAGCTTTCTTT. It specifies CASSLSTVQFMNTEAFF.